This T cell receptor beta chain was retrieved from a study of regulatory T cells in long-lasting Graves disease. Germline assignment: CDR1 MNHEY and CDR2 SVGAGI. V lost 4 bases to trimming and J lost 3 bases; unmatched junction nucleotides: 8. The CDR3 spans 16 residues. Time point specified: persistent/refractory GD, antithyroid drugs over 5 years with positive TRAb. Scientists built the TCR library using RNA that was extracted from PBMCs. Each of the patients was recruited from an endocrinology department situated in Xi'an, China. On this clonotype: The target antigen is unknown. Given a much more abundant clone one base away, this may be a read error.

In building TCR beta libraries, iRepertoire HTBI primers were used together with Arm-PCR of CDR3 regions. From the multiplex PCR reads, TCRdb called clonotypes with MiXCR, one entry per CDR3 protein. The sample contains 360,000 or so distinct CDR3 sequences, 20% to 25% of which appear only once. Points from the study as a whole: Limited samples may have lowered accuracy. Among samples with persistent disease, TRBV28, TRBJ1-2 and TRBJ2-5 were favored. Persistent Graves' patients showed a TCR diversity that was lower than that of newly diagnosed ones.

The material was peripheral blood mononuclear cells (PBMCs), obtained when the disease was refractory, from a patient treated with antithyroid drugs. The source of this sequence is a woman in her 40s with Graves disease. The chain couples TRBV6-5 to TRBJ2-7, with 11 bases fitting TRBD2. CDR3 nucleotide sequence: TGTGCCAGCAGTTGCGTGGGACTAGCGGCAAACTACGAGCAGTACTTC. This gives the protein CASSCVGLAANYEQYF.